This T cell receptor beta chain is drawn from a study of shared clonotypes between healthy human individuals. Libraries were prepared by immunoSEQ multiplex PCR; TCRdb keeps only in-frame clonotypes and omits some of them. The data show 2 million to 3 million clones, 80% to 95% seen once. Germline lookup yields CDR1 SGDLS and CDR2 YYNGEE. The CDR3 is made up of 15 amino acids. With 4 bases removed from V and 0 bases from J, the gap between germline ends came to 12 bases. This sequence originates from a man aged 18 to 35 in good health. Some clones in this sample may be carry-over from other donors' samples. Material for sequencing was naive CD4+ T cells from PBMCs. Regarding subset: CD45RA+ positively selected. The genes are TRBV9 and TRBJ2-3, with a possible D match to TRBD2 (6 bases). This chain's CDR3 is CASSRRSGSTDTQYF. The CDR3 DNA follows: TGTGCCAGCAGCAGACGTAGCGGTAGCACAGATACGCAGTATTTT. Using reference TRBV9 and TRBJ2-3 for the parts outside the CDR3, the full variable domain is DSGVTQTPKHLITATGQRVTLRCSPRSGDLSVYWYQQSLDQGLQFLIQYYNGEERAKGNILERFSAQQFPDLHSELNLSSLELGDSALYFCASSRRSGSTDTQYFGPGTRLTVL.